This T cell receptor (beta chain) was profiled in a study of blood T cells in healthy people across ages. Background on the study: Per two T cells, about one barcoded beta molecule was captured through template switching. Study-wide findings and caveats: Diversity of TCR beta per million T cells declined in a roughly linear way with age.

V lost 0 bases, J lost 8 bases, and 16 bases lay in between. CDR3 size: 14 residues. Germline CDR1 is DFQATT and CDR2 is SNEGSKA (reference sequence). With a J-beta primer mix and a sample-barcoded 5' primer, a second PCR ran 7 to 11 cycles. Sequencing of every sample gave 2.5 million or more CDR3-containing paired-end reads. TCRdb analysed the 5' RACE reads with MiXCR anew, one entry per CDR3 protein. Seen here are 1.5 million to 2 million distinct CDR3 sequences, around half observed once, and the top ten hold 2.1%. This clonotype was seen once. Its antigen is currently unknown. The V call is TRBV20-1, the J call TRBJ1-1; D gene uncertain. The origin of this receptor is a woman aged 40 to 50 in good health. Sequencing was performed on blood. The CDR3, as DNA: TGCAGTGCTAGAGATCCGAAAAACGCCCGGGAAGCTTTCTTT. This encodes CSARDPKNAREAFF.